This T cell receptor beta chain was retrieved from a study of T-cell reconstitution after alpha-beta-depleted transplantation in children. Unique molecular identifiers were built into the TCRbeta library. From the PCR reads, TCRdb called clonotypes with MiXCR, one entry per CDR3 protein. The sample yields around 600,000 distinct CDR3 sequences, around 16% seen once. The CDR3 spans 13 residues. In germline, CDR1 is KGHDR, CDR2 SFDVKD. Between the trimmed V and J ends, which lost 4 bases and 2 bases, there was a span of 8 bases. This clonotype occurred many times. This TCR came from a human donor who donated a stem cell graft to a child with acute myeloid leukemia. The chain couples TRBV24-1 to TRBJ2-7; D unresolved. The source material was PBMCs from the stem cell graft donor, sampled from the stem cell graft. DNA for the CDR3: TGTGCCACCAGTGACCCTGCGACCTACGAGCAGTACTTC. Translation: CATSDPATYEQYF.